The 31 T cell receptor beta chains below come from one sample, sequenced in a study of Ad26.COV2.S vaccination and SARS-CoV-2 variants. Assay: immunoSEQ multiplex PCR; the TCRdb copy retains only in-frame clones and omits some. The sample includes approximately 340,000 clones, 85% of them seen just once. The sample's treatment: 15 to 20 received Ad26.COV2.S at low or high dose, single or two shots; a few received placebo; per-sample allocation not given. Repertoires come from day 63 after the first vaccine or placebo injection. Sample: peripheral blood, taken in a trial of Ad26.COV2.S vaccine versus placebo. The receptors were sampled from a person between 18 and 59 years old who received the Ad26.COV2.S COVID-19 vaccine or a placebo.

This sequence joins TRBV25-1 and TRBJ1-4; tentative D call: TRBD1 (5 bases). The CDR3 runs 18 residues. Germline-derived CDR1 and CDR2 are MGHDK and SYGVNS. The V end was cut by 1 base, the J end by 7 bases, with 22 bases between. CDR3 protein: CASSEFILWGRAREKLFF. Here the CDR3 DNA reads TGTGCCAGCAGTGAATTTATTCTTTGGGGCAGGGCTCGTGAAAAACTGTTTTTT. Full variable domain (missing parts from reference TRBV25-1 and TRBJ1-4): EADIYQTPRYLVIGTGKKITLECSQTMGHDKMYWYQQDPGMELHLIHYSYGVNSTEKGDLSSESTVSRIRTEHFPLTLESARPSHTSQYLCASSEFILWGRAREKLFFGSGTQLSVL.

The V and J genes are TRBV27 and TRBJ2-3; no definite D call. The CDR3 has 13 residues. V was trimmed by 2 bases and J by 2 bases, leaving 5 bases between them. Germline V gene sequence: CDR1 MNHEY, CDR2 SMNVEV (reference sequence). The CDR3 sequence: CASSLEFTDTQYF. Written as DNA, the CDR3 is TGTGCCAGCAGTTTAGAGTTCACAGATACGCAGTATTTT.

The chain is built from TRBV28 and TRBJ1-4; 7 bases match TRBD1. The CDR3 runs to 17 residues. Germline CDR1 and CDR2: MDHEN and SYDVKM. V was clipped by 6 bases and J by 4 bases; unmatched bases: 14. The CDR3 nucleotides read TGTGCCAGCAGAACGGTGCAGGGACAGATATATAATGAAAAACTGTTTTTT. It codes for CASRTVQGQIYNEKLFF.

V and J are TRBV19 and TRBJ2-3; TRBD1 matches at 10 bases. J gave up 5 bases and V 3 bases, and 11 bases lay outside the gene matches. This CDR3 region has 17 residues. From germline, CDR1 is LNHDA and CDR2 SQIVND (reference sequence). The CDR3 reads CASSIPLGQGGRDTQYF. CDR3 nucleotides: TGTGCCAGTAGTATCCCACTAGGACAGGGGGGTCGAGATACGCAGTATTTT.

The chain links TRBV14 to TRBJ2-5, with 11 positions matching TRBD2. Germline CDR1 and CDR2: SGHDN and FVKESK. Unmatched junction bases numbered 5, after V lost 0 bases and J lost 5 bases. The CDR3 runs to 16 residues. The CDR3 nucleotides read TGTGCCAGCAGCCAAGATCGACGGACTAGCGGGGAGACCCAGTACTTC. Amino acids: CASSQDRRTSGETQYF.

This rearrangement joins TRBV28 to TRBJ1-5; TRBD1 aligns across 7 bases. The germline V gene encodes CDR1 MDHEN and CDR2 SYDVKM. The CDR3 contains 15 residues. J was trimmed by 6 bases and V by 2 bases; bases with no gene match: 7. CDR3 residues: CASSLPTGMVQPQHF. The CDR3 DNA reads as TGTGCCAGCAGTTTACCGACAGGGATGGTTCAGCCCCAGCATTTT.

This clone is a singleton in its sample. CDR3: CASSRGQGINEKLFF. The CDR3 DNA reads as TGTGCCAGCAGCAGGGGACAGGGAATTAATGAAAAACTGTTTTTT. This rearrangement joins TRBV5-4 to TRBJ1-4, with 9 bases that match TRBD1. This CDR3 has 15 residues. Losses at the gene ends were 4 bases for V and 4 bases for J; bases not matched to a gene: 5. The germline gives CDR1 SGHNT, CDR2 YYREEE (reference sequence).

This rearrangement joins TRBV4-3 to TRBJ2-7; the match to TRBD2 covers 7 bases. V was pared by 0 bases and J by 1 base, with 9 bases of the junction left unmatched. The CDR3 length is 17 residues. CDR1 LGHNA and CDR2 YSLEER come from the germline V gene. The CDR3 reads CASSQEDLAEGSYEQYF. The CDR3 DNA is TGCGCCAGCAGCCAAGAAGACCTAGCGGAGGGTTCCTACGAGCAGTACTTC.

The V gene is TRBV27, the J gene TRBJ2-5; 8 bases line up with TRBD2. The CDR3 is 15 amino acids. Germline V gene lookup returns CDR1 MNHEY and CDR2 SMNVEV (reference sequence). J was trimmed by 5 bases and V by 5 bases; bases with no gene match: 10. The DNA of the CDR3 is TGTGCCAGCAGTCCTGGGACTAGAGGTCGCGAGACCCAGTACTTC. The encoded protein is CASSPGTRGRETQYF.

This clone is medium-sized. The chain joins TRBV5-1 to TRBJ2-7, with 7 bases aligning to TRBD1. Germline values: CDR1 SGHRS, CDR2 YFSETQ. CDR3 length: 15 amino acids. The V gene end was trimmed by 4 bases and the J gene end by 2 bases; junction bases not matched to a gene: 9. This CDR3 is CASSRVGQATYEQYF. The CDR3 bases are TGCGCCAGCAGCCGGGTTGGACAGGCGACCTACGAGCAGTACTTC.

Remarks on this clone: Other DNA sequences in this sample translate to the same CDR3. CDR3 nucleotides: TGTGCCAGCAGCCTCCTATACAATGAGCAGTTCTTC. Its translation: CASSLLYNEQFF. This rearrangement joins TRBV7-2 to TRBJ2-1; D gene uncertain. Trimming stripped 5 bases from V and 4 bases from J, with 6 bases between. This CDR3 region has 12 residues. In germline, CDR1 is SGHTA, CDR2 FQGNSA. Full variable domain (missing parts from reference TRBV7-2 and TRBJ2-1): GAGVSQSPSNKVTEKGKDVELRCDPISGHTALYWYRQSLGQGLEFLIYFQGNSAPDKSGLPSDRFSAERTGGSVSTLTIQRTQQEDSAVYLCASSLLYNEQFFGPGTRLTVL.

The chain uses TRBV4-3 and TRBJ2-5, with 9 bases that match TRBD1. This CDR3 is built from 16 residues. In germline, CDR1 is LGHNA, CDR2 YSLEER. With V trimmed by 3 bases and J by 4 bases, 9 bases remained unmatched. CDR3 amino acids: CASSQGQSDRGETQYF. The CDR3 bases are TGCGCCAGCAGCCAGGGCCAGTCGGACAGGGGAGAGACCCAGTACTTC.

V is TRBV24-1 and J is TRBJ2-3; a possible D gene is TRBD1 (6 bases). V lost 12 bases, J lost 2 bases, and 17 bases lay in between. From germline, CDR1 is KGHDR and CDR2 SFDVKD. The CDR3 loop spans 14 amino acids. The CDR3 here is CAASGRGNTDTQYF. CDR3 bases: TGTGCCGCGAGCGGCAGGGGAAACACAGATACGCAGTATTTT.

This chain uses TRBV5-4 with TRBJ1-2, with 8 bases lining up with TRBD1. CDR1 and CDR2 (germline): SGHNT, YYREEE (reference sequence). The V gene end was trimmed by 4 bases and the J gene end by 1 base; junction bases not matched to a gene: 6. The CDR3 sequence is 15 residues long. Here the CDR3 DNA reads TGTGCCAGCAGCGCCAACAGGGGGGATAACTATGGCTACACCTTC. Translated, it gives CASSANRGDNYGYTF.

This chain links TRBV6-5 with TRBJ2-3; a possible D gene is TRBD2 (5 bases). Trimming pared 0 bases from V and 7 bases from J, leaving 11 bases between. Germline V lookup: CDR1 MNHEY, CDR2 SVGAGI. The CDR3 extends over 14 amino acids. This CDR3 reads CASSYSGVAHTQYF. The CDR3 nucleotides read TGTGCCAGCAGTTACTCGGGCGTAGCGCATACGCAGTATTTT.

The chain uses TRBV12-3 or TRBV12-4 and TRBJ2-5; 7 nucleotides align to TRBD2. CDR3 size: 13 residues. V lost 7 bases, J lost 5 bases, and 7 bases stayed unmatched. The CDR3, as DNA: TGTGCCAGCATTGGGACTATGGGGGAGACCCAGTACTTC. It yields the protein CASIGTMGETQYF.

This chain links TRBV5-5 with TRBJ1-6; unclear D gene. Germline-derived CDR1 and CDR2 are SGHKS and YYEKEE (reference sequence). The CDR3 loop spans 14 amino acids. V was shortened by 4 bases and J by 8 bases, with 13 bases between the two germline ends. This chain's CDR3 is CASSLEGRDSPLHF. As DNA, the CDR3 is TGTGCCAGCAGCCTCGAGGGTAGGGATTCACCCCTCCACTTT.

CDR3 protein: CASSLGSPGSGYTF. DNA of the CDR3: TGCGCCAGCAGCTTGGGATCCCCAGGCAGTGGCTACACCTTC. This rearrangement joins TRBV5-1 to TRBJ1-2; D gene unclear. Germline V gene sequence: CDR1 SGHRS, CDR2 YFSETQ. The length of the CDR3 is 14 residues. V was clipped by 0 bases and J by 7 bases, with 13 bases between them.

This clone was observed a single time. The V gene is TRBV9, the J gene TRBJ1-5; D perhaps matches TRBD1 (5 bases). The V and J ends lost 7 bases and 1 base respectively, with 9 bases between them. The CDR3 extends over 13 amino acids. CDR1 SGDLS and CDR2 YYNGEE come from the germline V gene. CDR3 region: CASGGLSNQPQHF. DNA of the CDR3: TGTGCCAGCGGGGGTTTGAGCAATCAGCCCCAGCATTTT. Full variable domain (outside the CDR3, taken from reference TRBV9 and TRBJ1-5): DSGVTQTPKHLITATGQRVTLRCSPRSGDLSVYWYQQSLDQGLQFLIQYYNGEERAKGNILERFSAQQFPDLHSELNLSSLELGDSALYFCASGGLSNQPQHFGDGTRLSIL.

CDR3 sequence reads: CASSLTGGDYNEQFF. CDR3 DNA sequence: TGCGCCAGCAGCTTAACGGGAGGAGACTACAATGAGCAGTTCTTC. The chain joins TRBV5-1 to TRBJ2-1; 7 bases match TRBD2. The length of the CDR3 is 15 residues. The V gene end was trimmed by 2 bases and the J gene end by 3 bases; junction bases not matched to a gene: 5. Germline CDR1 is SGHRS and CDR2 is YFSETQ.

About this clone itself: Other DNA sequences in this specimen translate into the identical CDR3. The J gene is TRBJ2-2, the V gene TRBV20-1; 7 bases agree with TRBD2. CDR3 size: 14 residues. V lost 3 bases and J lost 0; bases outside the gene matches: 1. Germline CDR1 is DFQATT and CDR2 is SNEGSKA (reference sequence). This CDR3 is CSASGLANTGELFF. CDR3 in DNA: TGCAGTGCTAGTGGACTAGCGAACACCGGGGAGCTGTTTTTT.

V and J are TRBV7-8 and TRBJ2-3; D ambiguous. CDR1 is SGHVS, CDR2 FQNEAQ, per germline. The CDR3 loop spans 12 amino acids. Between the trimmed V and J ends, which lost 5 bases and 9 bases, there was a span of 12 bases. CDR3 in amino acids: CASSPNRATQYF. The CDR3 DNA follows: TGTGCCAGCAGCCCCAACCGTGCCACGCAGTATTTT. Based on the CDR3 plus reference TRBV7-8 and TRBJ2-3, the full variable domain is GAGVSQSPRYKVAKRGQDVALRCDPISGHVSLFWYQQALGQGPEFLTYFQNEAQLDKSGLPSDRFFAERPEGSVSTLKIQRTQQEDSAVYLCASSPNRATQYFGPGTRLTVL.

The genes are TRBV21-1 and TRBJ1-2; the table's D call, TRBD1, has no DNA check behind it. TRBV21-1 is a pseudogene segment. The CDR3 covers 15 residues. CDR3 residues: CASSKAGRGVHGYTF. CDR3 nucleotide sequence: TGTGCCAGCAGCAAAGCGGGGCGCGGCGTGCATGGCTACACCTTC.

This clone was counted between two and nine times. The chain employs TRBV29-1 and TRBJ1-2; D gene unclear. The V gene's germline CDR1 is SQVTM and CDR2 ANQGSEA. Trimming shortened V by 6 bases and J by 7 bases, and 9 bases separated the two germline ends. The CDR3 runs 10 residues. DNA for the CDR3: TGCAGCGTAGGGCACCCTGGCTACACCTTC. Encoded protein: CSVGHPGYTF.

The rearrangement uses TRBV6-5 and TRBJ2-1; TRBD2 is a possible D gene (7 bases). CDR1 MNHEY and CDR2 SVGAGI come from the germline V gene. The CDR3 runs to 16 residues. V shed 2 bases and J shed 7 bases, with 18 bases lying between them. The CDR3 sequence: CASSYRREGVGNEQFF. DNA of the CDR3: TGTGCCAGCAGTTACCGCAGGGAGGGGGTCGGGAATGAGCAGTTCTTC.

This clone showed up many times. The J gene is TRBJ2-1, the V gene TRBV19; TRBD2 might be the D (7 bases). This CDR3 contains 15 residues. V was clipped by 1 base and J by 5 bases, with 12 bases between them. Per the germline V gene, CDR1 is LNHDA and CDR2 is SQIVND (reference sequence). CDR3: CASSIARGANNEQFF. The CDR3, as DNA: TGTGCCAGTAGTATAGCCCGGGGGGCCAACAATGAGCAGTTCTTC.

The chain is built from TRBV6-2 or TRBV6-3 and TRBJ2-1; D is undetermined. This CDR3 is 14 amino acids long. The V gene's germline CDR1 is MNHEY and CDR2 SVGEGT. With 6 bases removed from V and 7 bases from J, the gap between germline ends came to 16 bases. CDR3 bases: TGTGCCAGCAGCCTTTGGCCCTCGAGGAATGAGCAGTTCTTC. Translation: CASSLWPSRNEQFF.

CDR3 nucleotide sequence: TGTGCCAGCAGCCCAGGACTAGCGGGGGGGATGGGGCAGTATTTT. It codes for CASSPGLAGGMGQYF. The chain links TRBV5-8 to TRBJ2-3; 15 nucleotides agree with TRBD2. CDR3 length: 15 amino acids. J was trimmed by 11 bases and V by 4 bases; bases with no gene match: 8. Germline CDR1 reads SGHTS; CDR2 reads YDEGEE.

The rearrangement links TRBV4-3 to TRBJ2-7; 11 bases line up with TRBD2. J was trimmed by 3 bases and V by 0 bases; bases with no gene match: 1. Germline assignment: CDR1 LGHNA and CDR2 YSLEER. The CDR3 runs 15 residues. The CDR3 DNA reads as TGCGCCAGCAGCCAAGAGGGGACTAGCGGCTACGAGCAGTACTTC. Encoded protein: CASSQEGTSGYEQYF.

The V and J genes are TRBV28 and TRBJ1-5; D gene unclear. Trimming took off 7 bases at V and 6 bases at J, with 16 bases between the two ends. This CDR3 spans 14 amino acids. CDR1 is MDHEN and CDR2 is SYDVKM in the germline V gene. In nucleotides, the CDR3 is TGTGCCAGCACCTCCGTCCCAGATAGTCAGCCCCAGCATTTT. The encoded protein is CASTSVPDSQPQHF.

The chain has TRBV6-5 and TRBJ2-7; TRBD1 might be the D (5 bases). This CDR3 is 13 amino acids long. V dropped 2 bases and J dropped 3 bases, with 8 bases sitting between them. Germline assignment: CDR1 MNHEY and CDR2 SVGAGI. The CDR3 DNA sequence: TGTGCCAGCAGTTACCACGGACACTACGAGCAGTACTTC. It yields the protein CASSYHGHYEQYF.